One sample yielded the 2 T cell receptor beta chains listed below, sequenced in a study of T cells expressing NK-cell markers. TCRdb re-called the 5' RACE reads; every CDR3 protein appears as one record, without DNA. The sample holds under 500,000 distinct CDR3 sequences. The sample was blood T cells: a sorted CD56 or NKG2C T cell subset, CD4+ or CD8+ T cells, or bulk PBMC T cells (not recorded which). The receptor set was obtained from a woman aged 18 to 75 in good health.

The chain uses TRBV19 and TRBJ2-1; TCRdb reports TRBD1, a call that lacks DNA to check it against. The CDR3 is 15 residues long. CDR1 LNHDA and CDR2 SQIVND come from the germline V gene (reference sequence). CDR3 amino acids: CASNKGARTTDEQFF.

CDR3 protein: CSARDGDLYQETQYF. This rearrangement joins TRBV20-1 to TRBJ2-5. Per the germline V gene, CDR1 is DFQATT and CDR2 is SNEGSKA (reference sequence). The CDR3 extends over 15 amino acids.